Reported below is one T cell receptor beta chain. Its cognate antigen is unknown. TCRdb ran MiXCR on the 5' RACE reads and lists one entry per CDR3 protein. The table has approximately 430,000 distinct CDR3 sequences, less than 25% seen once. This sample is drawn from a study of T-cell memory formation after mild COVID-19. Background on the study: TCR clusters were mostly confined to one donor each. Broader study findings: The study found balanced CD4/CD8 in clones contracting day 15 to 85 and a CD4+ lean in later expanders.

Germline V CDR1 and CDR2: SGHVS, FNYEAQ. Between the trimmed V and J ends, which lost 5 bases and 9 bases, there was a span of 14 bases. The CDR3 covers 13 residues. The sequence derives from an adult woman who had mild COVID-19 (a few samples of this study predate the infection). Cell type and time point are not known. The chain is built from TRBV7-6 and TRBJ2-1; a weak D match, TRBD2 (5 bases). The specimen was PBMCs or a T cell subset sorted from them (not recorded which). CDR3 sequence: CASSQGRGSEQFF. In nucleotides, the CDR3 is TGTGCCAGCAGCCAAGGCCGGGGAAGTGAGCAGTTCTTC.